The 26 T cell receptor beta chains below were found in one sample sequenced in a study of shared clonotypes between healthy human individuals. Profiling relied on immunoSEQ multiplex PCR, and the TCRdb table lists in-frame clones only, not all of them. This table holds 1,500,000 or so clones, approximately 98.5% found once. Sequencing was performed on naive CD4+ T cells sorted from blood. Subset denoted: CD45RA+ positively selected. All receptors come from a man aged 25 to 40 in good health.

Comment on this clone: One junction end does not reproduce the germline sequence, and a read error may be involved. The chain carries TRBV28 and TRBJ2-7; 8 positions agree with TRBD1. CDR3 length: 13 residues. CDR1 and CDR2 (germline): MDHEN, SYDVKM. The chain's CDR3 is CASSFGTDRVTHF. CDR3 sequence (DNA): TGTGCCAGCAGTTTCGGGACGGACAGGGTAACGCACTTC.

Details on this clone: Within the sample, other DNA sequences also encode this same CDR3. V is TRBV6-5 and J is TRBJ1-2; 7 bases are shared with TRBD1. Germline CDR1 and CDR2: MNHEY and SVGAGI. This CDR3 region has 13 residues. Germline trimming cut 5 bases from V and 4 bases from J; bases unmatched to any gene: 4. The CDR3 DNA reads as TGTGCCAGCAGTCTGGACAGGTTCTATGGCTACACCTTC. Translation: CASSLDRFYGYTF.

The CDR3 DNA follows: TGCGCCAGCATAGGAGGGGTTGGCGAGCAGTACTTC. It translates to CASIGGVGEQYF. The chain has TRBV10-2 and TRBJ2-7, with TRBD2 as a possible D gene (6 bases). Trimming shortened V by 7 bases and J by 6 bases, and 13 bases separated the two germline ends. CDR3 length: 12 residues. Germline-derived CDR1 and CDR2 are WSHSY and SAAADI.

The rearrangement joins TRBV19 to TRBJ1-1; no reliable D call. With 1 base removed from V and 1 base from J, the gap between germline ends came to 10 bases. There are 15 residues in the CDR3. Germline V gene lookup returns CDR1 LNHDA and CDR2 SQIVND (reference sequence). The CDR3 DNA follows: TGTGCCAGTAGTATAGGACCCCTTGGGAACACTGAAGCTTTCTTT. It specifies CASSIGPLGNTEAFF.

This rearrangement joins TRBV2 to TRBJ2-1, with 7 bases aligning to TRBD1. V lost 7 bases and J lost 4; bases outside the gene matches: 13. Germline lookup yields CDR1 SNHLY and CDR2 FYNNEI. The length of the CDR3 is 16 residues. In DNA, the CDR3 is TGTGCCAGCATCCTCAGGAGACAGGGTAGTTACAATGAGCAGTTCTTC. It specifies CASILRRQGSYNEQFF. The variable domain in full, with the rest retrieved from reference TRBV2 and TRBJ2-1, is EPEVTQTPSHQVTQMGQEVILRCVPISNHLYFYWYRQILGQKVEFLVSFYNNEISEKSEIFDDQFSVERPDGSNFTLKIRSTKLEDSAMYFCASILRRQGSYNEQFFGPGTRLTVL.

The genes are TRBV7-2 and TRBJ2-3; possible D gene TRBD2, 6 bases. In germline, CDR1 is SGHTA, CDR2 FQGNSA. Trimming removed 1 base from V and 4 bases from J, with 9 bases in between. The CDR3 is made up of 14 amino acids. CDR3 coding DNA: TGTGCCAGCAGCTTAGTTGCGGGACCAGATACGCAGTATTTT. This gives the protein CASSLVAGPDTQYF.

The chain recombines TRBV7-2 with TRBJ2-7; D is undetermined. Germline CDR1 SGHTA, CDR2 FQGNSA. The V end was cut by 4 bases, the J end by 3 bases, with 10 bases between. The CDR3 spans 13 residues. CDR3 coding DNA: TGTGCCAGCAGCTCCCCTCGCCTCTACGAGCAGTACTTC. Its translation: CASSSPRLYEQYF.

This chain links TRBV9 with TRBJ2-4; TRBD2 is a possible D gene (6 bases). V lost 1 base and J 7 bases, leaving 12 bases between the germline ends. This CDR3 region has 14 residues. Germline-derived CDR1 and CDR2 are SGDLS and YYNGEE. For the CDR3, the DNA is TGTGCCAGCAGCGTACTAGCGAACATGAACATTCAGTACTTC. This codes for CASSVLANMNIQYF. The full variable domain, its missing parts supplied by reference TRBV9 and TRBJ2-4, is DSGVTQTPKHLITATGQRVTLRCSPRSGDLSVYWYQQSLDQGLQFLIQYYNGEERAKGNILERFSAQQFPDLHSELNLSSLELGDSALYFCASSVLANMNIQYFGAGTRLSVL.

This clone occurred once. V and J are TRBV4-2 and TRBJ2-7; the D gene is possibly TRBD2 (6 bases). The CDR3 contains 15 residues. Trimming shortened V by 1 base and J by 3 bases, and 13 bases separated the two germline ends. Germline-derived CDR1 and CDR2 are LGHNA and YNFKEQ. In nucleotides, the CDR3 is TGTGCCAGCAGCCAAGGGCGGGAACCGTTCTACGAGCAGTACTTC. It specifies CASSQGREPFYEQYF.

V and J are TRBV2 and TRBJ2-5; D may be TRBD2 (7 bases). Trimming left V 7 bases short and J 5 bases short, with 23 bases between. Germline V gene data show CDR1 as SNHLY and CDR2 as FYNNEI. This CDR3 region has 16 residues. In DNA, the CDR3 is TGTGCCAGCATCGGGACATCGACACCGCGGGGGGAGACCCAGTACTTC. It translates to CASIGTSTPRGETQYF. The complete variable domain, with remaining parts taken from reference TRBV2 and TRBJ2-5, reads EPEVTQTPSHQVTQMGQEVILRCVPISNHLYFYWYRQILGQKVEFLVSFYNNEISEKSEIFDDQFSVERPDGSNFTLKIRSTKLEDSAMYFCASIGTSTPRGETQYFGPGTRLLVL.

V is TRBV5-1 and J is TRBJ2-5, with 11 bases lining up with TRBD1. CDR3 size: 14 residues. V lost 4 bases to trimming and J lost 7 bases; unmatched junction nucleotides: 6. Germline values: CDR1 SGHRS, CDR2 YFSETQ. CDR3 sequence reads: CASSRTGGSRTQYF. CDR3 DNA sequence: TGCGCCAGCAGCAGGACAGGGGGCTCAAGGACCCAGTACTTC.

The J gene is TRBJ2-1, the V gene TRBV15; tentatively, D is TRBD1 (5 bases). V lost 3 bases to trimming and J lost 7 bases, with 16 bases between them. The CDR3 has 15 amino acids. In germline, CDR1 is LNHNV, CDR2 YYDKDF (reference sequence). The CDR3 DNA follows: TGTGCCACCAGCAGGACAGACTGGGCCCGTAATGAGCAGTTCTTC. Its translation is CATSRTDWARNEQFF.

The V and J genes are TRBV7-2 and TRBJ2-7; D unclear. Germline V CDR1 and CDR2: SGHTA, FQGNSA. CDR3 length: 13 amino acids. The V end lost 8 bases, the J end lost 0 bases, and 11 bases lay between the germline ends. This CDR3 is CASGAQSSYEQYF. In DNA, the CDR3 is TGTGCCAGCGGAGCGCAAAGCTCCTACGAGCAGTACTTC.

The sample holds one count of this clone. This rearrangement joins TRBV2 to TRBJ2-7; D might be TRBD1 or TRBD2, each matching 5 bases. The V and J ends lost 3 bases and 6 bases respectively, with 18 bases between them. This CDR3 has 15 amino acids. CDR1 SNHLY and CDR2 FYNNEI come from the germline V gene. The CDR3 reads CASSENQMGVGEQYF. CDR3 bases: TGTGCCAGCAGTGAGAATCAAATGGGGGTTGGCGAGCAGTACTTC.

The chain has TRBV5-1 and TRBJ2-7, with D maybe TRBD1 (6 bases). Germline V gene sequence: CDR1 SGHRS, CDR2 YFSETQ. The V and J ends lost 0 bases and 0 bases respectively, with 16 bases between them. The CDR3 covers 17 residues. The CDR3: CASSLEAGTLSSYEQYF. As DNA, the CDR3 is TGCGCCAGCAGCTTGGAAGCCGGGACACTGAGCTCCTACGAGCAGTACTTC.

This sequence joins TRBV6-4 and TRBJ1-4; D not certain. The V end lost 5 bases, the J end lost 8 bases, and 18 bases lay between the germline ends. The CDR3 loop spans 15 amino acids. Per the germline V gene, CDR1 is MRHNA and CDR2 is SNTAGT. The CDR3 bases are TGTGCCAGCAGTAAAGGTAGGCCAAGAGCCGAAAAACTGTTTTTT. Translation gives CASSKGRPRAEKLFF.

V is TRBV28 and J is TRBJ2-7; a weak D match, TRBD2 (6 bases). The V gene's germline CDR1 is MDHEN and CDR2 SYDVKM. The CDR3 has 16 residues. Trimming removed 7 bases at V and 3 bases at J, with 22 bases between. CDR3 coding DNA: TGTGCCAGCACCCCAAGGGGTGGTAGCGGAAACTACGAGCAGTACTTC. Translation gives CASTPRGGSGNYEQYF. The full variable domain, completed using reference TRBV28 and TRBJ2-7, is DVKVTQSSRYLVKRTGEKVFLECVQDMDHENMFWYRQDPGLGLRLIYFSYDVKMKEKGDIPEGYSVSREKKERFSLILESASTNQTSMYLCASTPRGGSGNYEQYFGPGTRLTVT.

The CDR3 loop is CASRIGGEAFGYTF. The CDR3 DNA sequence: TGTGCCAGCAGGATAGGCGGGGAAGCTTTTGGCTACACCTTC. V usage is TRBV6-1 and J usage is TRBJ1-2; D ambiguous. The CDR3 covers 14 residues. Germline V lookup: CDR1 MNHNS, CDR2 SASEGT. The ends were cut back, 6 bases at V and 7 bases at J, with 18 bases in the middle.

The rearrangement links TRBV11-2 to TRBJ2-1; 8 nucleotides align to TRBD1. The germline gives CDR1 SGHAT, CDR2 FQNNGV. CDR3 length: 15 amino acids. J lost 5 bases, V lost 5 bases, and 8 bases had no gene match. In DNA, the CDR3 is TGTGCCAGCAGCCCGGGACAGGTTGGCGACAATGAGCAGTTCTTC. It translates to CASSPGQVGDNEQFF.

The chain joins TRBV10-1 to TRBJ2-1, with a tentative D call TRBD2 (6 bases). CDR3 length equals 15 residues. CDR1 is WNHNN, CDR2 SYGVQD, per germline (reference sequence). V was trimmed by 5 bases and J by 5 bases, leaving 16 bases between them. CDR3 coding DNA: TGCGCCAGCAGTCCCCGAGTAGCGGATAACAATGAGCAGTTCTTC. Its translation is CASSPRVADNNEQFF.

The genes are TRBV5-4 and TRBJ1-2; D is unresolved. Germline V lookup: CDR1 SGHNT, CDR2 YYREEE (reference sequence). The V and J ends lost 0 bases and 6 bases respectively, with 15 bases between them. The CDR3 runs 15 residues. CDR3 region: CASSLARVQSDGYTF. The CDR3 DNA reads TGTGCCAGCAGCTTGGCTCGCGTGCAGAGTGATGGCTACACCTTC.

The rearrangement links TRBV7-8 to TRBJ2-5, with TRBD1 matching 10 bases. The CDR3 is 16 residues long. Germline trimming cut 6 bases from V and 5 bases from J; bases unmatched to any gene: 12. Germline V gene data show CDR1 as SGHVS and CDR2 as FQNEAQ. The CDR3 DNA reads TGTGCCAGCAGAGTACCGGGACAGGGGCTCCGGGAGACCCAGTACTTC. Amino acid sequence: CASRVPGQGLRETQYF.

Turning to this clone: Other DNA sequences in the same sample also yield this CDR3. This sequence joins TRBV18 and TRBJ2-7, with 8 positions matching TRBD1. The V gene end was trimmed by 6 bases and the J gene end by 4 bases; junction bases not matched to a gene: 8. The CDR3 is 14 amino acids. Germline CDR1 and CDR2: KGHSH and LQKENI. The CDR3 DNA reads as TGTGCCAGCTCCCCTGACAGGGGCAGTTACGAGCAGTACTTC. Translating gives CASSPDRGSYEQYF.

This sequence joins TRBV2 and TRBJ2-7; 7 bases match TRBD1. CDR3 length equals 11 residues. V was pared by 6 bases and J by 6 bases, with 2 bases of the junction left unmatched. Germline V gives CDR1 SNHLY, CDR2 FYNNEI. The CDR3, as DNA: TGTGCCAGCAGGAAGGGGGCCGAGCAGTACTTC. Translation gives CASRKGAEQYF.

The chain recombines TRBV19 with TRBJ1-3; D possibly corresponds to TRBD1 (6 bases). Deletions cut 7 bases from V and 4 bases from J, with 17 bases between. From germline, CDR1 is LNHDA and CDR2 SQIVND (reference sequence). The CDR3 has 15 residues. CDR3 amino acids: CASKTRGATGNTIYF. The CDR3 coding sequence is TGTGCCAGTAAAACGAGGGGGGCGACCGGAAACACCATATATTTT. The whole variable domain, remainder taken from reference TRBV19 and TRBJ1-3, is DGGITQSPKYLFRKEGQNVTLSCEQNLNHDAMYWYRQDPGQGLRLIYYSQIVNDFQKGDIAEGYSVSREKKESFPLTVTSAQKNPTAFYLCASKTRGATGNTIYFGEGSWLTVV.

The chain recombines TRBV12-5 with TRBJ2-2; D gene unclear. CDR3 length: 13 residues. CDR1 is LGHNT and CDR2 is FRNRAP in the germline V gene. The V and J ends lost 5 bases and 0 bases respectively, with 4 bases between them. The CDR3 DNA reads TGTGCTAGTGGTCAAACGAACACCGGGGAGCTGTTTTTT. It yields the protein CASGQTNTGELFF.